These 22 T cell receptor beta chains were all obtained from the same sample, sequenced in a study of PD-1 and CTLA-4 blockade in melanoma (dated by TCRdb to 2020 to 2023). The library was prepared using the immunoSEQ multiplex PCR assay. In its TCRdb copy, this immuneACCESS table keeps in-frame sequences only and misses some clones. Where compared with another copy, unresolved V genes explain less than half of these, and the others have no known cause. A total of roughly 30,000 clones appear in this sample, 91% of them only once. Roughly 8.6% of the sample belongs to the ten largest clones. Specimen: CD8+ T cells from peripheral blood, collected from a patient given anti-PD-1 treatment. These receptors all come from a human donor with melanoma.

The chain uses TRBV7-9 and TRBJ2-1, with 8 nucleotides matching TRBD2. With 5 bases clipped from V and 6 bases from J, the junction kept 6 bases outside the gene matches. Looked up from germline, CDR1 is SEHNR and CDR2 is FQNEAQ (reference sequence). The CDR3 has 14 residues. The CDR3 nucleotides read TGTGCCAGCAGCCGTCAGCGGGAGTTCAATGAGCAGTTCTTC. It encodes CASSRQREFNEQFF.

The CDR3 is CAISDPGVEAFF. In DNA form, the CDR3 reads TGTGCCATCAGTGACCCGGGGGTTGAAGCTTTCTTT. The rearrangement uses TRBV10-3 and TRBJ1-1; possibly TRBD1 for D (5 bases). V dropped 3 bases and J dropped 7 bases, with 9 bases sitting between them. Germline CDR1 reads ENHRY; CDR2 reads SYGVKD. The CDR3 is made up of 12 amino acids.

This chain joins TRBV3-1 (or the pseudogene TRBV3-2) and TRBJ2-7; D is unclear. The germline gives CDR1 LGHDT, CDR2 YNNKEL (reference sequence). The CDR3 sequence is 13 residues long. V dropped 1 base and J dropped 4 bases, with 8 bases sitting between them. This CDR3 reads CASSQGHLYEQYF. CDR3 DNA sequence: TGTGCCAGCAGCCAAGGACACCTTTACGAGCAGTACTTC.

The CDR3 DNA reads as TGTGCCAGCAGTGATACCCCGGGAGCCGGGGAGCTGTTTTTT. Amino acids: CASSDTPGAGELFF. V and J are TRBV6-4 and TRBJ2-2; a possible D gene is TRBD2 (6 bases). The CDR3 sequence is 14 residues long. The V end lost 3 bases, the J end lost 6 bases, and 11 bases lay between the germline ends. The germline V gene has CDR1 MRHNA and CDR2 SNTAGT.

The DNA for the CDR3 is TGTGCCAGCAGCCAAGATCAGACTAGCGGGGTGTCTTCCCCTAGCACAGATACGCAGTATTTT. Encoded protein: CASSQDQTSGVSSPSTDTQYF. The V and J genes are TRBV4-2 and TRBJ2-3, with 11 bases that match TRBD2. V trimming: 0 bases; J trimming: 0 bases; junction bases outside the gene matches: 14. In germline, CDR1 is LGHNA, CDR2 YNFKEQ. This CDR3 is 21 amino acids long.

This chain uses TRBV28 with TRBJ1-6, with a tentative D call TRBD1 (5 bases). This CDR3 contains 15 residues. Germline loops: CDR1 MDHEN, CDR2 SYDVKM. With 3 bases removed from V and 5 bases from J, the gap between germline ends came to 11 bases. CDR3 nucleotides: TGTGCCAGCAGTTTGGCAGGGTGGGATAATTCACCCCTCCACTTT. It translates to CASSLAGWDNSPLHF.

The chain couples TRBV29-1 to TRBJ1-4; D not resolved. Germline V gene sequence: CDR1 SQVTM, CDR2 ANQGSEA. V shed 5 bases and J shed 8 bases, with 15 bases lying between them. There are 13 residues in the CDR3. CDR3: CSVLWPSFEKLFF. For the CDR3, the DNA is TGCAGCGTTCTATGGCCATCCTTCGAAAAACTGTTTTTT.

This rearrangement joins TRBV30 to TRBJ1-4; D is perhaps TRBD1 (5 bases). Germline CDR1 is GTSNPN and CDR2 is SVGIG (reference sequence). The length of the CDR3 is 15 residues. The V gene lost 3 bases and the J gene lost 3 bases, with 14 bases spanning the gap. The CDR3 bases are TGTGCCTGGAGACGGACATGGGACTCTAATGAAAAACTGTTTTTT. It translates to CAWRRTWDSNEKLFF.

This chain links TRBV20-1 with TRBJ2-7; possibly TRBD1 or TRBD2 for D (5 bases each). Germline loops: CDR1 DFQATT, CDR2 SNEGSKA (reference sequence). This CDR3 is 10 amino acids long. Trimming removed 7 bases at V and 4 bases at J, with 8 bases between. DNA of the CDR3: TGCAGTGTTGGGGGTTACGAGCAGTACTTC. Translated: CSVGGYEQYF.

CDR3 region: CASSMGWANQETQYF. The CDR3 nucleotides are TGTGCCAGTAGTATGGGTTGGGCCAACCAAGAGACCCAGTACTTC. V and J are TRBV19 and TRBJ2-5; D unclear. This CDR3 has 15 residues. Trimming shortened V by 3 bases and J by 0 bases, and 11 bases separated the two germline ends. In germline, CDR1 is LNHDA, CDR2 SQIVND (reference sequence). Filled out from reference TRBV19 and TRBJ2-5, the complete variable domain reads DGGITQSPKYLFRKEGQNVTLSCEQNLNHDAMYWYRQDPGQGLRLIYYSQIVNDFQKGDIAEGYSVSREKKESFPLTVTSAQKNPTAFYLCASSMGWANQETQYFGPGTRLLVL.

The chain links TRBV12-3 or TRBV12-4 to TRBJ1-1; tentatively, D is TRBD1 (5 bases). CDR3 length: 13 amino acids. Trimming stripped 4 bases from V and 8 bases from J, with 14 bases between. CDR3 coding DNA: TGTGCCAGCAGTTGGGGCCCGCAGGTAGAAGCTTTCTTT. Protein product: CASSWGPQVEAFF.

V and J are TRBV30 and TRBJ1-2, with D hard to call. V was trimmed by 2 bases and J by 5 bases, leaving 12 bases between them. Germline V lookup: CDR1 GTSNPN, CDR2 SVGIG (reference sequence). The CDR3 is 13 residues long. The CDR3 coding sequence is TGTGCCTGGAGTTCGGGTCAAGGATATGGCTACACCTTC. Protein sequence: CAWSSGQGYGYTF.

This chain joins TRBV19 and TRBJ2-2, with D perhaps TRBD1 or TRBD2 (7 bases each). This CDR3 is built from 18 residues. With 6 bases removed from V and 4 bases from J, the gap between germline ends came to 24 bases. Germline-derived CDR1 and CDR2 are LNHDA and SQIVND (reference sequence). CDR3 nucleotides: TGTGCCAGTAGGAAGACGCTAGCGGCCCCAGGGGGCACCGGGGAGCTGTTTTTT. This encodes CASRKTLAAPGGTGELFF.

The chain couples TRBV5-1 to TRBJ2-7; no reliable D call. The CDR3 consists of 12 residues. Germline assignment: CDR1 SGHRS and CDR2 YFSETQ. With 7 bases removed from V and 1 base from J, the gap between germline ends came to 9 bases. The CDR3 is CASAGASYEQYF. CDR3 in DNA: TGCGCCAGCGCAGGCGCTTCCTACGAGCAGTACTTC.

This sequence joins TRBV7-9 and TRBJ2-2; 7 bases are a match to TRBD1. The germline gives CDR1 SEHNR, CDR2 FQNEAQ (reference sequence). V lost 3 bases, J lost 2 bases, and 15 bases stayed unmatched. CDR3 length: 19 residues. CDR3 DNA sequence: TGTGCCAGCAGCTTTCCGGCAACAGGGGAGAGACCCAACACCGGGGAGCTGTTTTTT. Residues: CASSFPATGERPNTGELFF. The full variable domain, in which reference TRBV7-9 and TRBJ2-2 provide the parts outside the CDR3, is DTGVSQNPRHKITKRGQNVTFRCDPISEHNRLYWYRQTLGQGPEFLTYFQNEAQLEKSRLLSDRFSAERPKGSFSTLEIQRTEQGDSAMYLCASSFPATGERPNTGELFFGEGSRLTVL.

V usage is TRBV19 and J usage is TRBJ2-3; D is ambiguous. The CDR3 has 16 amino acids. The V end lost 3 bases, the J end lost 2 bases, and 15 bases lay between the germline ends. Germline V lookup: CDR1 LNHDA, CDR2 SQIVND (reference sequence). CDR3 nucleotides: TGTGCCAGTAGTATGAGGCTCGAGGTGACCACAGATACGCAGTATTTT. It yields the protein CASSMRLEVTTDTQYF.

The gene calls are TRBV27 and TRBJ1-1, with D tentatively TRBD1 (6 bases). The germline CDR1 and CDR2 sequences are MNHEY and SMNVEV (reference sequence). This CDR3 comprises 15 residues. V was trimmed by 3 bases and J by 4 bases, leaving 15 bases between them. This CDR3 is CASSFSPGGGTEAFF. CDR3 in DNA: TGTGCCAGCAGTTTCTCCCCTGGGGGCGGCACTGAAGCTTTCTTT.

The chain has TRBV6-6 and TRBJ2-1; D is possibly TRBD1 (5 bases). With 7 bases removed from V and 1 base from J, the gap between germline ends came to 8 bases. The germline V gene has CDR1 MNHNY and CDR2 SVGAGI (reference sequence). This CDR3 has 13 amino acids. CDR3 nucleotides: TGTGCCAGCATAGGGGTATCCTACAATGAGCAGTTCTTC. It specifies CASIGVSYNEQFF.

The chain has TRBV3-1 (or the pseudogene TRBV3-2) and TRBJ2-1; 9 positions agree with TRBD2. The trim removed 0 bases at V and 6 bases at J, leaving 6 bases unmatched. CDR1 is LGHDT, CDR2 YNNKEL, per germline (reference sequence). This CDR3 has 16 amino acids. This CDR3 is CASSQEGRGGPNEQFF. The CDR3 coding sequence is TGTGCCAGCAGCCAAGAAGGGCGGGGGGGCCCCAATGAGCAGTTCTTC.

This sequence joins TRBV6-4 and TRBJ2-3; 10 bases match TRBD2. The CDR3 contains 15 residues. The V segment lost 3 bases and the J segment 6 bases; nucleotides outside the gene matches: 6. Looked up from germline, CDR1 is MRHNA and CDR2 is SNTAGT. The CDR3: CASSEGSGGLDTQYF. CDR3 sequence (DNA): TGTGCCAGCAGTGAAGGTAGCGGGGGGTTGGATACGCAGTATTTT.

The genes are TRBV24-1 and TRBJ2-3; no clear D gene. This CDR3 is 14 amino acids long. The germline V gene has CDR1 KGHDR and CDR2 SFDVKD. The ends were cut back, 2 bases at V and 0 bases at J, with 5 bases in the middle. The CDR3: CATSDSTSTDTQYF. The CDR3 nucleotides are TGTGCCACCAGTGATTCGACTAGCACAGATACGCAGTATTTT.

CDR3 nucleotides: TGTGCCAGCAACCCTGAGGGGAGGGAGTCCTATAATTCACCCCTCCACTTT. It is translated as CASNPEGRESYNSPLHF. The gene calls are TRBV7-8 and TRBJ1-6, with a tentative D call TRBD1 (5 bases). Germline lookup yields CDR1 SGHVS and CDR2 FQNEAQ. This CDR3 has 17 amino acids. V gave up 7 bases and J gave up 1 base, with 17 bases separating them.